The 26 T cell receptor beta chains in this list originate from one sample, sequenced in a study of blood T cell repertoires in COVID-19. TCRdb's copy holds only in-frame clones and misses some; the assay was immunoSEQ multiplex PCR. The table has about 210,000 clones, 92% seen once; the top ten hold around 1.2%. The sequenced sample consisted of peripheral blood. Receptors originate from a man in his thirties or forties with acute or convalescent COVID-19.

The J gene is TRBJ2-7, the V gene TRBV13, with a tentative D call TRBD2 (7 bases). This CDR3 region has 15 residues. Germline V gene lookup returns CDR1 PRHDT and CDR2 FYEKMQ (reference sequence). Between the trimmed V and J ends, which lost 1 base and 2 bases, there was a span of 12 bases. The CDR3 DNA reads as TGTGCCAGCAGCTTAGCAGGGGCGGGGGCCTACGAGCAGTACTTC. Translating it yields CASSLAGAGAYEQYF.

This clone was picked up one time. V is TRBV25-1 and J is TRBJ2-1; TRBD1 is a possible D gene (6 bases). The CDR3 is 13 residues long. The V gene lost 1 base and the J gene lost 5 bases, with 6 bases spanning the gap. The germline V gene encodes CDR1 MGHDK and CDR2 SYGVNS. For the CDR3, the DNA is TGTGCCAGCAGTGAATCAGGGGACAATGAGCAGTTCTTC. Residues: CASSESGDNEQFF.

This clone was observed a single time. The V gene is TRBV7-2, the J gene TRBJ2-5; 12 nucleotides line up with TRBD2. Germline CDR1 reads SGHTA; CDR2 reads FQGNSA. The CDR3 is 15 residues long. V dropped 5 bases and J dropped 5; count of bases not matched to a gene: 6. The CDR3 reads CASSISSGGAETQYF. The CDR3 nucleotides are TGTGCCAGCAGCATCTCTAGCGGGGGGGCGGAGACCCAGTACTTC.

This chain connects TRBV5-5 to TRBJ1-2, with 8 bases aligning to TRBD1. Trimming took 4 bases from V and 6 from J; bases not matched to a gene: 2. The CDR3 totals 12 residues. The germline V gene has CDR1 SGHKS and CDR2 YYEKEE (reference sequence). CDR3 sequence reads: CASSRQGNGYTF. CDR3 bases: TGTGCCAGCAGCAGACAGGGGAATGGCTACACCTTC.

The genes are TRBV6-1 and TRBJ2-7, with D perhaps being TRBD1 or TRBD2 (7 bases each). The CDR3 is 13 amino acids. Germline V gives CDR1 MNHNS, CDR2 SASEGT. V dropped 4 bases and J dropped 6 bases, with 13 bases sitting between them. CDR3 protein: CASSVAGGGEQYF. The CDR3 region has the DNA TGTGCCAGCAGTGTAGCAGGGGGGGGCGAGCAGTACTTC.

This rearrangement joins TRBV19 to TRBJ2-5; D perhaps matches TRBD1 (5 bases). The CDR3 contains 12 residues. Germline CDR1 and CDR2: LNHDA and SQIVND (reference sequence). The V gene lost 5 bases and the J gene lost 3 bases, with 7 bases spanning the gap. The CDR3 loop reads CASSYRKETQYF. Here the CDR3 DNA reads TGTGCCAGTAGTTACAGGAAAGAGACCCAGTACTTC.

The rearrangement joins TRBV10-1 to TRBJ2-1; the match to TRBD2 covers 9 bases. J was trimmed by 9 bases and V by 5 bases; bases with no gene match: 5. Germline V gives CDR1 WNHNN, CDR2 SYGVQD (reference sequence). The CDR3 spans 13 residues. CDR3 in amino acids: CASSRLAGFEQFF. In DNA form, the CDR3 reads TGCGCCAGCAGTCGGCTAGCGGGGTTTGAGCAGTTCTTC.

J is TRBJ2-7 and V is TRBV5-1; D remains unclear. The ends were cut back, 2 bases at V and 7 bases at J, with 10 bases in the middle. This CDR3 comprises 12 residues. Germline V gene data show CDR1 as SGHRS and CDR2 as YFSETQ. In DNA, the CDR3 is TGCGCCAGCAGCTTTCCCCGGTGGGAGCAGTACTTC. Residues: CASSFPRWEQYF.

The chain is built from TRBV21-1 and TRBJ2-4; the table's D call TRBD2 went unverified against the DNA. TRBV21-1 is noted as a pseudogene. The CDR3 runs to 13 residues. CDR3 sequence (DNA): TGTGCCAGCAGCAAAAGGAGCGTTGACATTCAGTACTTC. It translates to CASSKRSVDIQYF.

This clone showed up many times. The V gene is TRBV6-6, the J gene TRBJ1-2; tentative D call: TRBD1 (5 bases). The CDR3 spans 13 residues. Germline values: CDR1 MNHNY, CDR2 SVGAGI (reference sequence). Trimming left V 4 bases short and J 7 bases short, with 13 bases between. The CDR3 coding sequence is TGTGCCAGCAGTTCGAACGGACAAGCTGGCTACACCTTC. This gives the protein CASSSNGQAGYTF.

This chain links TRBV4-2 with TRBJ1-1, with 7 bases fitting TRBD1. Germline-derived CDR1 and CDR2 are LGHNA and YNFKEQ. This CDR3 comprises 15 residues. V lost 2 bases and J lost 1; bases outside the gene matches: 4. The CDR3 region is CASSQPGQRNTEAFF. CDR3 nucleotides: TGTGCCAGCAGCCAACCGGGACAGAGGAACACTGAAGCTTTCTTT.

The genes are TRBV5-1 and TRBJ2-7, with 8 bases identical to TRBD1. Germline CDR1 and CDR2: SGHRS and YFSETQ. The CDR3 spans 14 residues. Losses at the gene ends were 4 bases for V and 3 bases for J; bases not matched to a gene: 6. Written as DNA, the CDR3 is TGCGCCAGCAGCATAGGGACAGGCGGCTACGAGCAGTACTTC. Translating gives CASSIGTGGYEQYF.

The rearrangement uses TRBV28 and TRBJ1-1; no clear D gene. The CDR3 contains 14 residues. The germline gives CDR1 MDHEN, CDR2 SYDVKM. Trimming shortened V by 6 bases and J by 3 bases, and 14 bases separated the two germline ends. CDR3 in amino acids: CASSSAGFDTEAFF. The CDR3 DNA is TGTGCCAGCAGCAGTGCGGGGTTTGACACTGAAGCTTTCTTT.

The chain has TRBV6-5 and TRBJ2-7; 8 bases line up with TRBD1. Losses at the gene ends were 7 bases for V and 0 bases for J; bases not matched to a gene: 8. Germline CDR1 MNHEY, CDR2 SVGAGI. The CDR3 is 15 amino acids. CDR3: CASTQDRGPSYEQYF. Written as DNA, the CDR3 is TGTGCCAGCACCCAAGACAGGGGACCCTCCTACGAGCAGTACTTC.

The chain uses TRBV20-1 and TRBJ1-1; no clear D gene. The CDR3 runs to 11 residues. From germline, CDR1 is DFQATT and CDR2 SNEGSKA (reference sequence). DNA of the CDR3: TGCAGCCTGAGATTGAACACTGAAGCTTTCTTT. This encodes CSLRLNTEAFF.

This rearrangement joins TRBV11-2 to TRBJ2-1; TRBD1 matches at 7 bases. The length of the CDR3 is 15 residues. The trim removed 5 bases at V and 6 bases at J, leaving 10 bases unmatched. In germline, CDR1 is SGHAT, CDR2 FQNNGV. The CDR3: CASSPQGIMGNEQFF. The CDR3 bases are TGTGCCAGCAGCCCACAGGGGATCATGGGCAATGAGCAGTTCTTC.

This chain connects TRBV10-3 to TRBJ2-7; the D gene is possibly TRBD2 (6 bases). This CDR3 is 13 amino acids long. CDR1 and CDR2 from the germline V gene are ENHRY and SYGVKD. V lost 4 bases and J 2 bases, leaving 9 bases between the germline ends. The chain's CDR3 is CAISAGTPYEQYF. Written as DNA, the CDR3 is TGTGCCATCAGTGCTGGGACTCCCTACGAGCAGTACTTC.

V and J are TRBV13 and TRBJ2-2, with a weak D call TRBD1 (5 bases). V dropped 0 bases and J dropped 3 bases, with 20 bases sitting between them. The CDR3 has 19 residues. Germline lookup yields CDR1 PRHDT and CDR2 FYEKMQ (reference sequence). CDR3 nucleotide sequence: TGTGCCAGCAGCTTAGGCCCACTTAACCTCCTCAGGGACACCGGGGAGCTGTTTTTT. Amino acid sequence: CASSLGPLNLLRDTGELFF.

This chain connects TRBV9 to TRBJ2-2; TRBD2 is a possible D gene (6 bases). V dropped 0 bases and J dropped 5 bases, with 17 bases sitting between them. The germline V gene has CDR1 SGDLS and CDR2 YYNGEE. The CDR3 is made up of 17 amino acids. The CDR3: CASSVAHGGLGTGELFF. For the CDR3, the DNA is TGTGCCAGCAGCGTAGCCCACGGGGGTCTAGGGACCGGGGAGCTGTTTTTT.

V is TRBV6-5 and J is TRBJ2-7, with D maybe TRBD1 (7 bases). Germline lookup yields CDR1 MNHEY and CDR2 SVGAGI. The V gene lost 6 bases and the J gene lost 6 bases, with 18 bases spanning the gap. The CDR3 totals 14 residues. The CDR3 coding sequence is TGTGCCAGCAGCCGCGGGACACAGGGGCGCGAGCAGTACTTC. Translating it yields CASSRGTQGREQYF.

The CDR3 loop is CAISVANTQYF. The CDR3 DNA sequence: TGTGCCATCAGTGTTGCTAATACGCAGTATTTT. The rearrangement uses TRBV10-3 and TRBJ2-3; D not certain. Trimming stripped 4 bases from V and 7 bases from J, with 6 bases between. CDR1 is ENHRY, CDR2 SYGVKD, per germline. The CDR3 sequence is 11 residues long.

This clone occurred once. The rearrangement uses TRBV7-6 and TRBJ2-5; 7 nucleotides agree with TRBD2. CDR1 and CDR2 (germline): SGHVS, FNYEAQ. Trimming took 3 bases from V and 5 from J; bases not matched to a gene: 12. The CDR3 length is 16 residues. CDR3 sequence reads: CASSFEVGGVWETQYF. CDR3 in DNA: TGTGCCAGCAGCTTTGAGGTTGGGGGGGTCTGGGAGACCCAGTACTTC.

This clone is a singleton in its sample. The V call is TRBV28, the J call TRBJ1-5, with D hard to call. The length of the CDR3 is 14 residues. Deletions cut 4 bases from V and 3 bases from J, with 10 bases between. Germline V lookup: CDR1 MDHEN, CDR2 SYDVKM. The CDR3 region has the DNA TGTGCCAGCAGTTATTCAGGATACAATCAGCCCCAGCATTTT. Protein sequence: CASSYSGYNQPQHF.

The J gene is TRBJ2-2, the V gene TRBV19; maybe TRBD1 (5 bases). This CDR3 has 13 amino acids. Trimming pared 7 bases from V and 2 bases from J, leaving 8 bases between. The germline gives CDR1 LNHDA, CDR2 SQIVND (reference sequence). The DNA of the CDR3 is TGTGCCAGTAAAGACAGAAACACCGGGGAGCTGTTTTTT. The encoded protein is CASKDRNTGELFF. The full variable domain, completed using reference TRBV19 and TRBJ2-2, is DGGITQSPKYLFRKEGQNVTLSCEQNLNHDAMYWYRQDPGQGLRLIYYSQIVNDFQKGDIAEGYSVSREKKESFPLTVTSAQKNPTAFYLCASKDRNTGELFFGEGSRLTVL.

This clone ranks as medium-sized. This sequence joins TRBV6-4 and TRBJ2-1; 9 bases are shared with TRBD2. J was trimmed by 8 bases and V by 2 bases; bases with no gene match: 7. Germline V gives CDR1 MRHNA, CDR2 SNTAGT. The CDR3 contains 15 residues. For the CDR3, the DNA is TGTGCCAGCAGTGACCGAGCGGGAGGTCAGGATGAGCAGTTCTTC. Its protein is CASSDRAGGQDEQFF.

The chain employs TRBV28 and TRBJ2-7; D gene ambiguous. The CDR3 sequence is 12 residues long. V was cut by 3 bases and J by 7 bases, with 10 bases left in between. The germline V gene has CDR1 MDHEN and CDR2 SYDVKM. The CDR3 DNA reads TGTGCCAGCAGTTTGGGCTCCGCAGAGCAGTACTTC. Translated, it gives CASSLGSAEQYF. Full variable domain (outside the CDR3, taken from reference TRBV28 and TRBJ2-7): DVKVTQSSRYLVKRTGEKVFLECVQDMDHENMFWYRQDPGLGLRLIYFSYDVKMKEKGDIPEGYSVSREKKERFSLILESASTNQTSMYLCASSLGSAEQYFGPGTRLTVT.